One and the same sample provided the 21 T cell receptor beta chains below, sequenced in a study of human T cells and chemical hapten exposure. Time point meaning: healthy volunteer bleed at 2 weeks. Whole blood, unfractionated, served as the material for total RNA extraction. TCRdb re-called the RACE reads through MiXCR, storing one row per CDR3 protein. The sample holds about 130,000 distinct CDR3 sequences; approximately 9.5% are singletons and the top ten take roughly 1.8%. Sequenced: whole blood. All receptors come from a male donor in good health. Some clones in this sample may be carry-over from other donors' samples.

This clonotype was detected ten times or more. The chain has TRBV7-9 and TRBJ2-3; TRBD2 might be the D (5 bases). The CDR3 length is 12 residues. Trimming removed 5 bases from V and 8 bases from J, with 11 bases in between. Germline CDR1 SEHNR, CDR2 FQNEAQ (reference sequence). The CDR3 DNA follows: TGTGCCAGCAGCCCTAATGAGGGTACGCAGTATTTT. Its translation is CASSPNEGTQYF. The full variable domain, rest sourced from reference TRBV7-9 and TRBJ2-3, is DTGVSQNPRHKITKRGQNVTFRCDPISEHNRLYWYRQTLGQGPEFLTYFQNEAQLEKSRLLSDRFSAERPKGSFSTLEIQRTEQGDSAMYLCASSPNEGTQYFGPGTRLTVL.

The chain employs TRBV20-1 and TRBJ2-7, with 9 nucleotides matching TRBD1. CDR3 size: 16 residues. The ends lost 0 bases at V and 6 bases at J; junction bases unmatched: 12. The germline gives CDR1 DFQATT, CDR2 SNEGSKA (reference sequence). CDR3 region: CSARDFPDRGEGEQYF. CDR3 DNA: TGCAGTGCTAGAGATTTCCCGGACAGGGGCGAAGGCGAGCAGTACTTC.

This clonotype was recorded at least ten times. V usage is TRBV2 and J usage is TRBJ2-5; D could derive from TRBD1 or TRBD2 (5 bases each). There are 15 residues in the CDR3. Trimming took 6 bases from V and 5 from J, leaving 19 bases between them. The V gene's germline CDR1 is SNHLY and CDR2 FYNNEI. CDR3 in amino acids: CASRLGTLKGETQYF. CDR3 coding DNA: TGTGCCAGCAGGCTAGGGACCCTAAAGGGGGAGACCCAGTACTTC.

This clonotype was detected a few times. The chain is built from TRBV6-2 or TRBV6-3 and TRBJ1-5; TRBD1 is a possible D gene (6 bases). CDR1 is MNHEY and CDR2 is SVGEGT in the germline V gene. CDR3 length: 14 residues. V was trimmed by 0 bases and J by 6 bases, leaving 9 bases between them. CDR3 loop: CASSYSGGGQPQHF. In DNA, the CDR3 is TGTGCCAGCAGTTACTCAGGGGGAGGTCAGCCCCAGCATTTT.

In its sample, this clonotype was seen a few times. The genes are TRBV5-5 and TRBJ2-2; TRBD1 matches at 8 bases. Trimming took 5 bases from V and 5 from J; bases not matched to a gene: 5. The CDR3 is 14 residues long. In germline, CDR1 is SGHKS, CDR2 YYEKEE (reference sequence). Here the CDR3 reads CASSRTGRTGELFF. The DNA of the CDR3 is TGTGCCAGCAGTCGGACAGGGCGTACCGGGGAGCTGTTTTTT.

The rearrangement uses TRBV10-1 and TRBJ2-2; 10 nucleotides agree with TRBD2. After removal of 2 bases from V and 6 bases from J, the junction contained 6 bases not matched to a gene. Germline V gene sequence: CDR1 WNHNN, CDR2 SYGVQD (reference sequence). The length of the CDR3 is 16 residues. The CDR3 DNA sequence: TGCGCCAGCAGTGAGGTTGAGCTAGCGGGAGCCGGGGAGCTGTTTTTT. Protein product: CASSEVELAGAGELFF.

V usage is TRBV19 and J usage is TRBJ1-5; D is uncertain. Germline loops: CDR1 LNHDA, CDR2 SQIVND (reference sequence). Trimming pared 2 bases from V and 2 bases from J, leaving 13 bases between. The CDR3 extends over 16 amino acids. The CDR3 spells CASSITLTSGNQPQHF. CDR3 nucleotide sequence: TGTGCCAGTAGTATAACCCTGACAAGCGGCAATCAGCCCCAGCATTTT.

Only a few counts were recorded for this clonotype. CDR3 amino acids: CASSLAPGTNYGYTF. CDR3 DNA sequence: TGCGCCAGCAGCTTGGCGCCGGGGACTAACTATGGCTACACCTTC. The V call is TRBV5-1, the J call TRBJ1-2, with D unclear. The CDR3 sequence is 15 residues long. V dropped 0 bases and J dropped 0 bases, with 9 bases sitting between them. Germline lookup yields CDR1 SGHRS and CDR2 YFSETQ.

This clonotype turned up a few times. CDR3 region: CASGFSGLNYGYTF. The CDR3 bases are TGTGCTAGTGGTTTCTCAGGACTTAACTATGGCTACACCTTC. The genes are TRBV12-5 and TRBJ1-2; unclear D gene. The length of the CDR3 is 14 residues. Germline-derived CDR1 and CDR2 are LGHNT and FRNRAP. V lost 3 bases, J lost 1 base, and 9 bases lay in between.

A few counts support this clonotype. The chain carries TRBV19 and TRBJ1-5; no clear D. Per the germline V gene, CDR1 is LNHDA and CDR2 is SQIVND (reference sequence). This CDR3 is 15 amino acids long. Trimming left V 5 bases short and J 2 bases short, with 13 bases between. The DNA of the CDR3 is TGTGCCAGTAGTGATCTCGGACGGGGCAATCAGCCCCAGCATTTT. Its translation is CASSDLGRGNQPQHF.

The rearrangement joins TRBV29-1 to TRBJ2-2, with D perhaps assigned TRBD1 or TRBD2 (6 bases each). The CDR3 length is 15 residues. The germline CDR1 and CDR2 sequences are SQVTM and ANQGSEA. Trimming took off 5 bases at V and 6 bases at J, with 19 bases between the two ends. The chain's CDR3 is CSVTGGTLTSGELFF. As DNA, the CDR3 is TGCAGCGTTACTGGGGGGACACTCACGTCCGGGGAGCTGTTTTTT.

This clonotype has a count of ten or more. This chain connects TRBV20-1 to TRBJ1-1, with D perhaps matching TRBD1 (5 bases). The V gene lost 2 bases and the J gene lost 6 bases, with 10 bases spanning the gap. The CDR3 consists of 12 residues. Germline CDR1 reads DFQATT; CDR2 reads SNEGSKA (reference sequence). The CDR3 protein is CSARLRDAEAFF. The CDR3 region has the DNA TGCAGTGCTAGACTACGGGACGCTGAAGCTTTCTTT.

This clonotype was counted ten times or more. The gene calls are TRBV6-2 or TRBV6-3 and TRBJ1-1, with 9 bases lining up with TRBD1. The CDR3 consists of 15 residues. The junction had 4 bases not matched to a gene; V was cut back by 4 bases and J by 1 base. CDR1 and CDR2 from the germline V gene are MNHEY and SVGEGT. CDR3 residues: CASSSTGGSNTEAFF. CDR3 in DNA: TGTGCCAGCAGTTCGACAGGGGGTTCGAACACTGAAGCTTTCTTT.

The chain links TRBV6-5 to TRBJ1-1, with D possibly matching TRBD1 (6 bases). The V end lost 0 bases, the J end lost 5 bases, and 22 bases lay between the germline ends. The CDR3 sequence is 18 residues long. CDR1 MNHEY and CDR2 SVGAGI come from the germline V gene. DNA for the CDR3: TGTGCCAGCAGTTACTCGAATTATGGGAGTGGGGGGCAGACTGAAGCTTTCTTT. Amino acid sequence: CASSYSNYGSGGQTEAFF.

The chain joins TRBV7-2 to TRBJ1-2; D is perhaps TRBD1 (5 bases). Germline-derived CDR1 and CDR2 are SGHTA and FQGNSA. V was pared by 1 base and J by 8 bases, with 11 bases between. This CDR3 is built from 13 residues. CDR3 protein: CASSLGQGWGYTF. CDR3 sequence (DNA): TGTGCCAGCAGCTTAGGGCAGGGATGGGGCTACACCTTC.

This clonotype was picked up a small number of times. The CDR3 sequence: CSARLGQETQYF. The CDR3 DNA sequence: TGCAGCGCACGACTAGGGCAAGAGACCCAGTACTTC. The chain employs TRBV29-1 and TRBJ2-5; tentative D call: TRBD2 (6 bases). CDR1 and CDR2 from the germline V gene are SQVTM and ANQGSEA. The CDR3 covers 12 residues. V lost 7 bases and J 2 bases, leaving 11 bases between the germline ends.

V gene TRBV18 combines with J gene TRBJ2-3; D tentatively fits TRBD1 or TRBD2 (5 bases each). The V end was cut by 2 bases, the J end by 1 base, with 13 bases between. CDR1 is KGHSH and CDR2 is LQKENI in the germline V gene. The CDR3 spans 16 residues. The CDR3 bases are TGTGCCAGCTCACCAGTACGGACGGGGCGCACAGATACGCAGTATTTT. The encoded protein is CASSPVRTGRTDTQYF.

This clonotype was observed at least ten times. The chain combines TRBV3-1 with TRBJ1-2; D not certain. Per the germline V gene, CDR1 is LGHDT and CDR2 is YNNKEL (reference sequence). The CDR3 totals 16 residues. Trimming stripped 2 bases from V and 4 bases from J, with 17 bases between. The CDR3 reads CASSQLTGRSSYGYTF. The CDR3 DNA sequence: TGTGCCAGCAGCCAACTTACGGGCCGATCCAGCTATGGCTACACCTTC. Using reference TRBV3-1 and TRBJ1-2 for the parts outside the CDR3, the full variable domain is DTAVSQTPKYLVTQMGNDKSIKCEQNLGHDTMYWYKQDSKKFLKIMFSYNNKELIINETVPNRFSPKSPDKAHLNLHINSLELGDSAVYFCASSQLTGRSSYGYTFGSGTRLTVV.

The CDR3 nucleotides are TGTGCCAGCAGCCCGGAGGTGGGGGACCAAGGCTACGAGCAGTACTTC. Translation gives CASSPEVGDQGYEQYF. The chain employs TRBV7-2 and TRBJ2-7; tentatively, D is TRBD1 or TRBD2 (5 bases each). The V end was cut by 5 bases, the J end by 3 bases, with 20 bases between. This CDR3 region has 16 residues. CDR1 SGHTA and CDR2 FQGNSA come from the germline V gene.

The rearrangement links TRBV15 to TRBJ2-1; 14 nucleotides line up with TRBD2. This CDR3 is 18 amino acids long. CDR1 is LNHNV, CDR2 YYDKDF, per germline (reference sequence). With V trimmed by 1 base and J by 2 bases, 4 bases remained unmatched. CDR3 DNA sequence: TGTGCCACCAGCAGAGCGACTAGCGGGGGGGCGGCCTACAATGAGCAGTTCTTC. It is translated as CATSRATSGGAAYNEQFF.

This clonotype came up a few times. The V gene is TRBV11-2, the J gene TRBJ2-1; perhaps TRBD1 as D (5 bases). Germline CDR1 reads SGHAT; CDR2 reads FQNNGV. CDR3 length: 14 amino acids. Deletions cut 7 bases from V and 0 bases from J, with 10 bases between. CDR3 in DNA: TGTGCCAGCACCCAGGGTAGCTCCTACAATGAGCAGTTCTTC. The encoded protein is CASTQGSSYNEQFF.